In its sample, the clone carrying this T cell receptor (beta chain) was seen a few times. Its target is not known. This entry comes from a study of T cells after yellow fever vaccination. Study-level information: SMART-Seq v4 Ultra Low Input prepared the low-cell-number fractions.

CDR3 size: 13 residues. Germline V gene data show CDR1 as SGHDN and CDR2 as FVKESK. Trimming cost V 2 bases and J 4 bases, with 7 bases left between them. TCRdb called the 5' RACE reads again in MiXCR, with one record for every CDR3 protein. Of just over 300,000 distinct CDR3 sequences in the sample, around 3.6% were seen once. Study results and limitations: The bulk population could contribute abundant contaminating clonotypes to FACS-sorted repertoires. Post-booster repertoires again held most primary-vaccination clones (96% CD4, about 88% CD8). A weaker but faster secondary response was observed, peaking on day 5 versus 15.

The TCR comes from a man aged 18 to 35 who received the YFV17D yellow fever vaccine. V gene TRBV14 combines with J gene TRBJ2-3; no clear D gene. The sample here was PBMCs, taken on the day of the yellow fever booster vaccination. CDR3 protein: CASSQPGPDTQYF. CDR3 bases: TGTGCCAGCAGCCAACCCGGGCCAGATACGCAGTATTTT.